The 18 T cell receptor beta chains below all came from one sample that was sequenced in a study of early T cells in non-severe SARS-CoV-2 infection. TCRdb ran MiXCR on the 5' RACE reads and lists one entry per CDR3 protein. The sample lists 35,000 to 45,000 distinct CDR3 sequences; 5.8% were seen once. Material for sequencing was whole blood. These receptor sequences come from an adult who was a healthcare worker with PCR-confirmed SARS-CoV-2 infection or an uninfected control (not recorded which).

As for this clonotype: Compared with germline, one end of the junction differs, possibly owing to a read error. CDR3 region: CASSEAGTAKYGYTF. In DNA, the CDR3 is TGTGCCAGCAGTGAAGCCGGGACAGCTAAATATGGCTACACCTTC. This chain uses TRBV25-1 with TRBJ1-2, with 7 bases aligning to TRBD1. There are 15 residues in the CDR3. Germline-derived CDR1 and CDR2 are MGHDK and SYGVNS.

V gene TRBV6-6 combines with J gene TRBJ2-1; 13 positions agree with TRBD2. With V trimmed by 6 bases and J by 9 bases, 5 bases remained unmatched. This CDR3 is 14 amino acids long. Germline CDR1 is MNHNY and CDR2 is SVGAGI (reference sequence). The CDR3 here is CASRPTSGRLEQFF. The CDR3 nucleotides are TGTGCCAGCAGGCCGACTAGCGGGAGGCTTGAGCAGTTCTTC.

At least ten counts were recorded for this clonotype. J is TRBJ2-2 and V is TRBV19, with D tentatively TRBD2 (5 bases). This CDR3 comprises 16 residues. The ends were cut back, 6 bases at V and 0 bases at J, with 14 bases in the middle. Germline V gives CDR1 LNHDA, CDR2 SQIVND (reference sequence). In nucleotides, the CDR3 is TGTGCCAGTAGAGACGGGCGGGTTTCGAACACCGGGGAGCTGTTTTTT. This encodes CASRDGRVSNTGELFF.

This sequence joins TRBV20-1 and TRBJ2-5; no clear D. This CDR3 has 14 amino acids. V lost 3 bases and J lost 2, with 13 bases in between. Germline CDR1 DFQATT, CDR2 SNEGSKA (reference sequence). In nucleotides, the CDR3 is TGCAGTGCTAGTGGGTCAATTCTACAAGAGACCCAGTACTTC. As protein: CSASGSILQETQYF.

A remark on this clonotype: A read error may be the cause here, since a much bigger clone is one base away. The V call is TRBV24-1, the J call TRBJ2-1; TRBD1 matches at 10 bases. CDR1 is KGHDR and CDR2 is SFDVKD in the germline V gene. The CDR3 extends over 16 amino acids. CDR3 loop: CASSDRTGGSRNEQFF. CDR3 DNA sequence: TGTGCCTCCAGTGATCGGACAGGGGGGAGTAGGAATGAGCAGTTCTTC.

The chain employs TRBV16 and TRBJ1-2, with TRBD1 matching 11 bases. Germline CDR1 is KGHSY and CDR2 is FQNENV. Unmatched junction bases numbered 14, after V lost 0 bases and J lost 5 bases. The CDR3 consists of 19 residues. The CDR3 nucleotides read TGTGCCAGCAGCCAATCCCTCCGGACAGGGGGCGGATTGGTATATGGCTACACCTTC. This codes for CASSQSLRTGGGLVYGYTF.

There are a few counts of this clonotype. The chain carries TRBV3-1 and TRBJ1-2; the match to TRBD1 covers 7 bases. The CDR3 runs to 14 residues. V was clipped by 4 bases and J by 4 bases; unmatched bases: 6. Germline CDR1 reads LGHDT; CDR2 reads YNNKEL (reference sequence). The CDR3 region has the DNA TGTGCCAGCAGCCCGTACACAGGGGTCTATGGCTACACCTTC. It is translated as CASSPYTGVYGYTF.

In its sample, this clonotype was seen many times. CDR3 coding DNA: TGTGCCACCAGTCACAGAAGTACCGGGGAGCTGTTTTTT. Protein product: CATSHRSTGELFF. The chain carries TRBV24-1 and TRBJ2-2, with D hard to call. The CDR3 extends over 13 amino acids. Germline CDR1 KGHDR, CDR2 SFDVKD. V was pared by 6 bases and J by 5 bases, with 9 bases between.

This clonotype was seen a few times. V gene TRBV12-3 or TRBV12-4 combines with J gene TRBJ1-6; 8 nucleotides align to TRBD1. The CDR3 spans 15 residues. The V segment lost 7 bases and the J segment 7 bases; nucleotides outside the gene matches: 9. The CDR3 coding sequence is TGTGCCAGCACGGGGTCTAGACAGGGGAATTCACCCCTCCACTTT. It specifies CASTGSRQGNSPLHF.

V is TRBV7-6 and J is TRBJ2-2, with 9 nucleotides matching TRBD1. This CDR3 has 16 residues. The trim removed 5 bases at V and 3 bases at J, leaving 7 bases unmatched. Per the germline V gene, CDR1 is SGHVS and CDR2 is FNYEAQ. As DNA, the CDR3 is TGTGCCAGCAGCCCCCGGGGGACAGGGCACACCGGGGAGCTGTTTTTT. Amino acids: CASSPRGTGHTGELFF.

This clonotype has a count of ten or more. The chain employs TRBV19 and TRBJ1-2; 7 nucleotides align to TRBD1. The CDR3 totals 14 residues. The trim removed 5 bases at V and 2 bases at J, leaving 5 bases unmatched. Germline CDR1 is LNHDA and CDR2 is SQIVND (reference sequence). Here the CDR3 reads CASSETGRNYGYTF. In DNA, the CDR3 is TGTGCCAGTAGTGAGACAGGGAGGAACTATGGCTACACCTTC.

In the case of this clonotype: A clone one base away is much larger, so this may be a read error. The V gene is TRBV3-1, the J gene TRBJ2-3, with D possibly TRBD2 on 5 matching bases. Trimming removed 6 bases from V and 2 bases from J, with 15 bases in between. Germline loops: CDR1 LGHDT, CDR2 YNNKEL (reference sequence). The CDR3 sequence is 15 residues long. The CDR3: CASRRTGGYTDTQYF. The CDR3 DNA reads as TGTGCCAGCAGAAGGACTGGCGGTTACACAGATACGCAGTATTTT.

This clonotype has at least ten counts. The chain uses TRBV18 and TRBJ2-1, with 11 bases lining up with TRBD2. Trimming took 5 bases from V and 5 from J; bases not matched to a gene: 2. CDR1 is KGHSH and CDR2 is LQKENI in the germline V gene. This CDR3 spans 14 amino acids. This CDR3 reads CASSRLAGNNEQFF. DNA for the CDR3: TGTGCCAGCTCAAGACTAGCGGGGAACAATGAGCAGTTCTTC.

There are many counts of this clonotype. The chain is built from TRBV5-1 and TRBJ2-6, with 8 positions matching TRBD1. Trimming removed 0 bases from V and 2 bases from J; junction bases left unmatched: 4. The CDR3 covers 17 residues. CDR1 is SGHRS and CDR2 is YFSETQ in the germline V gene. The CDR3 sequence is CASSLEGQGAGANVLTF. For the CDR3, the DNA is TGCGCCAGCAGCTTGGAAGGACAGGGTGCTGGGGCCAACGTCCTGACTTTC.

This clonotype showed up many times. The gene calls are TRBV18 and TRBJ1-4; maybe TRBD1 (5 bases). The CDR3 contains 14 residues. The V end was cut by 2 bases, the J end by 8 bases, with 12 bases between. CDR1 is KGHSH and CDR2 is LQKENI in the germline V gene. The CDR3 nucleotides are TGTGCCAGCTCACCAGGGGCAGAAGAGGAAAAACTGTTTTTT. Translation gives CASSPGAEEEKLFF.

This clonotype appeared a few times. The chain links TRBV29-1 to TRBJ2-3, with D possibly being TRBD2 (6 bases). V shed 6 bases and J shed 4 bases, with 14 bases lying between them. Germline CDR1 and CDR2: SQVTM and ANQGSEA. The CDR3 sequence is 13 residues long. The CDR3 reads CSVGLTSADTQYF. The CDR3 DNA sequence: TGCAGCGTCGGACTAACGAGCGCAGATACGCAGTATTTT.

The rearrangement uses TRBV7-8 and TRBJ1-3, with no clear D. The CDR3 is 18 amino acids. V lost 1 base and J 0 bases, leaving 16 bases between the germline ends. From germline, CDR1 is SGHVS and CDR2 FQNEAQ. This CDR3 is CASSLGGYGELSGNTIYF. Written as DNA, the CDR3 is TGTGCCAGCAGCTTAGGGGGTTACGGTGAGCTCTCTGGAAACACCATATATTTT. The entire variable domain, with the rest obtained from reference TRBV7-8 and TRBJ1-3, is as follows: GAGVSQSPRYKVAKRGQDVALRCDPISGHVSLFWYQQALGQGPEFLTYFQNEAQLDKSGLPSDRFFAERPEGSVSTLKIQRTQQEDSAVYLCASSLGGYGELSGNTIYFGEGSWLTVV.

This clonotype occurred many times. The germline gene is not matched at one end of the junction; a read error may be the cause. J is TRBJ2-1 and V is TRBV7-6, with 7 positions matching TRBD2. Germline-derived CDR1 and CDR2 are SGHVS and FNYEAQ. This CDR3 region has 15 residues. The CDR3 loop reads CASSRTSEPYNEQLF. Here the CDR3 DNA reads TGTGCCAGCAGCCGCACTAGCGAACCGTACAATGAGCAGCTCTTC.